Listed here are 7 T cell receptor beta chains from one sample, sequenced in a study of cytomegalovirus exposure and HLA in healthy donors. The PCR made use of 60 Vbeta and 13 Jbeta primers. Some clones are missing from TCRdb's copy, which holds only in-frame ones; the method was immunoSEQ multiplex PCR. This sample has nearly 200,000 clones, with approximately 85% found just once. The sequenced sample was PBMCs. All receptors come from a woman in her forties or fifties in good health and CMV-seropositive.

On this clone itself: A junction boundary mismatches the germline segment, possibly from a read error. The chain combines TRBV7-9 with TRBJ2-7, with D possibly matching TRBD1 (6 bases). This CDR3 has 12 residues. The germline V gene encodes CDR1 SEHNR and CDR2 FQNEAQ (reference sequence). CDR3 bases: TGTTCCAGCAGCTCACAGGGCTACGAGCAGTACTTC. Translating it yields CSSSSQGYEQYF. The complete variable domain, with remaining parts taken from reference TRBV7-9 and TRBJ2-7, reads DTGVSQNPRHKITKRGQNVTFRCDPISEHNRLYWYRQTLGQGPEFLTYFQNEAQLEKSRLLSDRFSAERPKGSFSTLEIQRTEQGDSAMYLCSSSSQGYEQYFGPGTRLTVT.

The chain recombines TRBV5-1 with TRBJ2-3, with 9 bases lining up with TRBD2. Germline V CDR1 and CDR2: SGHRS, YFSETQ. The ends lost 7 bases at V and 0 bases at J; junction bases unmatched: 9. This CDR3 has 16 amino acids. Here the CDR3 reads CASAQAGGSSTDTQYF. The CDR3 DNA reads as TGCGCCAGCGCCCAGGCGGGAGGGAGTAGCACAGATACGCAGTATTTT.

This clone was recorded once. V gene TRBV4-1 combines with J gene TRBJ2-5, with 11 bases that match TRBD2. This CDR3 has 17 amino acids. CDR1 is MGHRA and CDR2 is YSYEKL in the germline V gene. J was trimmed by 1 base and V by 5 bases; bases with no gene match: 9. CDR3 DNA: TGCGCCAGCAGCGCCCCGACTAGCGGGGCCATCCAAGAGACCCAGTACTTC. Protein product: CASSAPTSGAIQETQYF.

V and J are TRBV2 and TRBJ2-3, with D uncertain. CDR1 is SNHLY and CDR2 is FYNNEI in the germline V gene. The CDR3 covers 14 residues. V lost 5 bases and J 10 bases, leaving 19 bases between the germline ends. The CDR3 DNA is TGTGCCAGCAGTCCCCCGAGTGGAGCCCATGCGCAGTATTTT. Protein product: CASSPPSGAHAQYF.

The V and J genes are TRBV5-8 and TRBJ2-3; TRBD2 is a possible D gene (6 bases). Trimming removed 4 bases at V and 4 bases at J, with 16 bases between. The V gene's germline CDR1 is SGHTS and CDR2 YDEGEE. CDR3 length equals 15 residues. CDR3 region: CASSGGGGTADTQYF. DNA for the CDR3: TGTGCCAGCAGCGGGGGTGGGGGGACTGCAGATACGCAGTATTTT. Drawing the rest from reference TRBV5-8 and TRBJ2-3, the complete variable domain is EAGVTQSPTHLIKTRGQQATLRCSPISGHTSVYWYQQALGLGLQFLLWYDEGEERNRGNFPPRFSGRQFPNYSSELNVNALELEDSALYLCASSGGGGTADTQYFGPGTRLTVL.

The chain joins TRBV28 to TRBJ1-1; D remains ambiguous. Germline assignment: CDR1 MDHEN and CDR2 SYDVKM. This CDR3 has 16 amino acids. V was pared by 3 bases and J by 1 base, with 15 bases between. Written as DNA, the CDR3 is TGTGCCAGCAGTTTGCTCCGAGTGGGCTCGAACACTGAAGCTTTCTTT. This gives the protein CASSLLRVGSNTEAFF.

The chain couples TRBV7-2 to TRBJ2-7, with 7 bases lining up with TRBD1. The CDR3 length is 15 residues. V was pared by 5 bases and J by 3 bases, with 10 bases of the junction left unmatched. Germline CDR1 reads SGHTA; CDR2 reads FQGNSA. The CDR3 spells CASSKNRGALYEQYF. The CDR3 region has the DNA TGTGCCAGCAGCAAGAACAGGGGAGCGCTCTACGAGCAGTACTTC.